This is a list of T cell receptor beta chains from one sample in a study of blood T cell repertoires in COVID-19. Repertoires were generated with immunoSEQ multiplex PCR, while TCRdb's copy carries only in-frame clones and drops some. The sample consists of around 60,000 clones, around 74% of them appearing once. Input material: peripheral blood. These receptors were taken from a woman older than 75 with acute or convalescent COVID-19. Each CDR3 is given without its conserved first and last residue. Size values are once, few and many counts, or a class for expanded clones, and some rows have none.

clone_size | j_call | v_call | cdr3_aa
. | TRBJ2-7 | TRBV5-1 | ASSIRTSGMALSYEQY
once | TRBJ2-7 | TRBV12-3/TRBV12-4 | ASRRGGDYEQY
. | TRBJ2-5 | TRBV28 | ASSLRTGKDQY
once | TRBJ1-2 | TRBV5-4 | ASSQSGFYGYT
. | TRBJ2-1 | TRBV19 | ASSIGTDNEQF
many | TRBJ2-2 | TRBV7-8 | ASSLSPEFKLF
. | TRBJ1-2 | TRBV7-8 | ASSLDGQGNGYT
. | TRBJ2-1 | TRBV6-5 | ASSYTSGTAYNEQF
. | TRBJ1-5 | TRBV19 | ATWDRGLSNQPQH
. | TRBJ2-2 | TRBV7-2 | ASAPGQGRTGELF
. | TRBJ1-3 | TRBV5-1 | ASSLGGLGNTIY
. | TRBJ1-4 | TRBV5-1 | ASSLVAGVGEKLF
. | TRBJ2-2 | TRBV10-3 | AAGVFTGELF
. | TRBJ2-1 | TRBV29-1 | SAAQGGEQF
. | TRBJ2-3 | TRBV14 | ASSQLAGVDTQY